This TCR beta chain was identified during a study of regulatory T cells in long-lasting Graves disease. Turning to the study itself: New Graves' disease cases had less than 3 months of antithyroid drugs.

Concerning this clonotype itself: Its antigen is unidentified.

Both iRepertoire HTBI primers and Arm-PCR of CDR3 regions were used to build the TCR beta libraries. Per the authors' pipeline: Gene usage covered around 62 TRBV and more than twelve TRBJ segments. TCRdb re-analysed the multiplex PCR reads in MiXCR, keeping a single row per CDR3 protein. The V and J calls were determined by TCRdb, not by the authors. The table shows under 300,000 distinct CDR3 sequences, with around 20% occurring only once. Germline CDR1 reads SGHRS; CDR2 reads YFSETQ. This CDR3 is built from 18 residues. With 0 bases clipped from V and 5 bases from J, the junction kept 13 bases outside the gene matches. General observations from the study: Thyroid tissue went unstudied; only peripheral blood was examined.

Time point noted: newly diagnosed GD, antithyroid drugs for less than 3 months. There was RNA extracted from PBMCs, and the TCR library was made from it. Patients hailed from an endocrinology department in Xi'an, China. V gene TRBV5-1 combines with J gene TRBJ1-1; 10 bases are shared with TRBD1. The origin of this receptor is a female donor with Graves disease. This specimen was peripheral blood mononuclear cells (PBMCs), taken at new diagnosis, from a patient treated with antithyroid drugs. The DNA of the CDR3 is TGCGCCAGCAGCTTGGGGCCGAGGGGACAGGGGAGTTATACTGAAGCTTTCTTT. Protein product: CASSLGPRGQGSYTEAFF.